One and the same sample provided the 23 T cell receptor beta chains below, sequenced in a study of identical twins. TCRdb redid the calling of the 5' RACE reads with MiXCR, one entry per CDR3 protein. The sample carries hundreds of thousands of distinct CDR3 sequences, about 9.4% recorded once. The same data also contributed to another study, on yellow fever vaccine responses in identical twins.

The sequencing sample was made of PBMCs. These TCRs come from a woman under 30 in good health.

This clonotype was detected ten times or more. The chain links TRBV10-3 to TRBJ2-3; 14 nucleotides agree with TRBD2. Per the germline V gene, CDR1 is ENHRY and CDR2 is SYGVKD. V was clipped by 6 bases and J by 2 bases; unmatched bases: 13. CDR3 length: 19 amino acids. The CDR3 here is CAISKGLAGALSSTDTQYF. The CDR3 DNA is TGTGCCATCAGCAAGGGACTAGCGGGGGCGTTATCATCCACAGATACGCAGTATTTT.

The chain has TRBV29-1 and TRBJ2-3; no firm D call. V dropped 0 bases and J dropped 3 bases, with 10 bases sitting between them. This CDR3 comprises 14 residues. CDR1 and CDR2 (germline): SQVTM, ANQGSEA. CDR3 in amino acids: CSVEELLSTDTQYF. The CDR3 bases are TGCAGCGTTGAAGAGCTACTATCTACAGATACGCAGTATTTT.

At least ten counts were recorded for this clonotype. The genes are TRBV7-9 and TRBJ2-7; 7 positions agree with TRBD1. CDR1 and CDR2 from the germline V gene are SEHNR and FQNEAQ (reference sequence). V trimming: 2 bases; J trimming: 2 bases; junction bases outside the gene matches: 3. This CDR3 region has 14 residues. The CDR3 here is CASSLRDSPYEQYF. The CDR3 DNA is TGTGCCAGCAGCTTACGGGACAGTCCCTACGAGCAGTACTTC.

The rearrangement links TRBV5-6 to TRBJ2-7; D is perhaps TRBD1 or TRBD2 (6 bases each). CDR3 length: 14 amino acids. The germline V gene has CDR1 SGHDT and CDR2 YYEEEE. V lost 7 bases and J lost 3, with 17 bases in between. For the CDR3, the DNA is TGTGCCAGCGCCTTGTGGGGGGCGGGCTACGAGCAGTACTTC. Its translation: CASALWGAGYEQYF.

This rearrangement joins TRBV5-1 to TRBJ2-1; 13 bases are shared with TRBD2. CDR3 length: 15 residues. The germline V gene encodes CDR1 SGHRS and CDR2 YFSETQ. The V segment lost 5 bases and the J segment 8 bases; nucleotides outside the gene matches: 7. The CDR3 bases are TGCGCCAGCAGGAAACTAGCGGGAGGGCTGGATGAGCAGTTCTTC. As protein: CASRKLAGGLDEQFF.

In its sample, this clonotype was seen a few times. The rearrangement uses TRBV29-1 and TRBJ1-1, with D unresolved. The CDR3 spans 13 residues. V lost 4 bases and J 5 bases, leaving 14 bases between the germline ends. The germline V gene has CDR1 SQVTM and CDR2 ANQGSEA. This CDR3 reads CSVGGGGKTEAFF. DNA for the CDR3: TGCAGCGTTGGAGGTGGCGGGAAGACTGAAGCTTTCTTT.

This clonotype was observed a handful of times. The rearrangement links TRBV19 to TRBJ2-7; 9 bases align to TRBD2. The CDR3 is 16 residues long. Germline V gives CDR1 LNHDA, CDR2 SQIVND (reference sequence). Trimming removed 5 bases from V and 2 bases from J; junction bases left unmatched: 10. CDR3 residues: CASSPLAGGPTYEQYF. The CDR3 region has the DNA TGTGCCAGTAGTCCGCTGGCGGGAGGGCCGACCTACGAGCAGTACTTC.

Here the CDR3 reads CASSFSETGSYGYTF. The CDR3 DNA reads as TGTGCCAGCAGTTTTAGTGAGACAGGGTCCTATGGCTACACCTTC. The V call is TRBV5-5, the J call TRBJ1-2, with 7 bases that match TRBD1. The CDR3 loop spans 15 amino acids. Germline V gene lookup returns CDR1 SGHKS and CDR2 YYEKEE (reference sequence). Trimming took 5 bases from V and 4 from J; bases not matched to a gene: 11.

In regard to this clonotype: A much larger clonotype is one base distant, so this may be a read error. Because the CDR3 is missing its conserved closing phenylalanine or tryptophan, this is likely a read error. The J gene is TRBJ2-7, the V gene TRBV6-2 or TRBV6-3; no definite D call. Trimming cost V 5 bases and J 7 bases, with 9 bases left between them. Germline CDR1 and CDR2: MNHEY and SVGEGT. The CDR3 spans 11 residues. CDR3 sequence reads: CASSPHREQYS. The CDR3, as DNA: TGTGCCAGCAGTCCACACAGAGAGCAGTACTCC.

In the case of this clonotype: This sequence may be a read error, since a much larger clone differs from it by one base. The chain carries TRBV7-3 and TRBJ2-1, with 8 bases that match TRBD2. CDR3 length equals 12 residues. Germline CDR1 and CDR2: SGHTA and FQGTGA. V dropped 4 bases and J dropped 8; count of bases not matched to a gene: 1. This CDR3 is CASSYGGDEQFF. The CDR3 nucleotides read TGTGCCAGCAGCTACGGGGGGGATGAGCAGTTCTTC.

The chain has TRBV20-1 and TRBJ2-5, with D possibly being TRBD1 or TRBD2 (6 bases each). Germline V gives CDR1 DFQATT, CDR2 SNEGSKA (reference sequence). The CDR3 has 13 amino acids. Trimming took off 1 base at V and 5 bases at J, with 11 bases between the two ends. Written as DNA, the CDR3 is TGCAGTGCTAGAGTTCCGGGGGCGGAGACCCAGTACTTC. Its protein is CSARVPGAETQYF.

This clonotype has more than one count but fewer than ten. This chain links TRBV6-2 or TRBV6-3 with TRBJ2-2; D uncertain. Per germline, CDR1 MNHEY and CDR2 SVGEGT. Trimming pared 0 bases from V and 5 bases from J, leaving 22 bases between. This CDR3 contains 19 residues. The CDR3 DNA follows: TGTGCCAGCAGTTACTCGACACAAAGATCCTCAGGAAAGACCGGGGAGCTGTTTTTT. Its protein is CASSYSTQRSSGKTGELFF.

There are many counts of this clonotype. The V gene is TRBV7-8, the J gene TRBJ2-3, with 8 bases fitting TRBD2. CDR3 length: 14 residues. From germline, CDR1 is SGHVS and CDR2 FQNEAQ. J gave up 5 bases and V 4 bases, and 5 bases lay outside the gene matches. CDR3 sequence reads: CASSSRTSRDTQYF. Here the CDR3 DNA reads TGTGCCAGCAGCTCCAGGACTAGCCGAGATACGCAGTATTTT. The full variable domain, in which reference TRBV7-8 and TRBJ2-3 provide the parts outside the CDR3, is GAGVSQSPRYKVAKRGQDVALRCDPISGHVSLFWYQQALGQGPEFLTYFQNEAQLDKSGLPSDRFFAERPEGSVSTLKIQRTQQEDSAVYLCASSSRTSRDTQYFGPGTRLTVL.

This clonotype was counted a few times. J is TRBJ2-3 and V is TRBV5-1, with D tentatively TRBD2 (7 bases). The length of the CDR3 is 18 residues. Germline V gene sequence: CDR1 SGHRS, CDR2 YFSETQ. Trimming removed 5 bases at V and 3 bases at J, with 25 bases between. CDR3 protein: CASRTARGGAGFTDTQYF. The CDR3 DNA reads as TGCGCCAGCAGGACAGCTAGGGGGGGGGCCGGTTTTACAGATACGCAGTATTTT. Together with reference TRBV5-1 and TRBJ2-3, the CDR3 gives the full variable domain: KAGVTQTPRYLIKTRGQQVTLSCSPISGHRSVSWYQQTPGQGLQFLFEYFSETQRNKGNFPGRFSGRQFSNSRSEMNVSTLELGDSALYLCASRTARGGAGFTDTQYFGPGTRLTVL.

This clonotype has only a few counts. The J gene is TRBJ2-5, the V gene TRBV14; D is uncertain. Germline V gives CDR1 SGHDN, CDR2 FVKESK. The V gene lost 1 base and the J gene lost 4 bases, with 13 bases spanning the gap. This CDR3 has 15 residues. CDR3 nucleotide sequence: TGTGCCAGCAGCCAAGTTTTTAGGGTAGGAGAGACCCAGTACTTC. It yields the protein CASSQVFRVGETQYF.

The chain combines TRBV3-1 with TRBJ2-1; 13 nucleotides agree with TRBD2. V dropped 2 bases and J dropped 4; count of bases not matched to a gene: 8. The CDR3 is made up of 18 amino acids. Per the germline V gene, CDR1 is LGHDT and CDR2 is YNNKEL (reference sequence). The DNA for the CDR3 is TGTGCCAGCAGCCAACGTAGACCGGGACTAGCGGGGTACAATGAGCAGTTCTTC. Translated, it gives CASSQRRPGLAGYNEQFF.

This clonotype was seen repeatedly, ten times or more. CDR3 sequence: CASSPKLTENTEAFF. In DNA, the CDR3 is TGTGCCAGCAGCCCTAAACTAACAGAGAACACTGAAGCTTTCTTT. The gene calls are TRBV7-9 and TRBJ1-1; D gene unclear. The CDR3 sequence is 15 residues long. The ends were cut back, 5 bases at V and 1 base at J, with 14 bases in the middle. From germline, CDR1 is SEHNR and CDR2 FQNEAQ (reference sequence).

This clonotype was counted only a few times. This chain uses TRBV6-1 with TRBJ1-1; D uncertain. V gave up 3 bases and J gave up 4 bases, with 12 bases separating them. CDR1 is MNHNS and CDR2 is SASEGT in the germline V gene. This CDR3 is 14 amino acids long. In DNA form, the CDR3 reads TGTGCCAGCAGTGACCCATCAGAGAGCACTGAAGCTTTCTTT. Translating it yields CASSDPSESTEAFF.

This clonotype turned up a few times. The chain links TRBV19 to TRBJ2-7; 9 bases align to TRBD1. The CDR3 is 14 residues long. The ends lost 6 bases at V and 2 bases at J; junction bases unmatched: 5. Germline loops: CDR1 LNHDA, CDR2 SQIVND (reference sequence). The CDR3 is CASRVTGGTYEQYF. The CDR3 DNA is TGTGCCAGTAGGGTGACAGGGGGGACCTACGAGCAGTACTTC.

This sequence joins TRBV12-3 or TRBV12-4 and TRBJ1-6, with D tentatively TRBD1 (6 bases). CDR3 length equals 15 residues. V was clipped by 5 bases and J by 5 bases, with 13 bases between them. CDR3 protein: CASSEQGPNNSPLHF. DNA of the CDR3: TGTGCCAGCAGTGAGCAGGGGCCGAATAATTCACCCCTCCACTTT.

This clonotype was found a few times. The chain combines TRBV5-5 with TRBJ2-2, with TRBD2 matching over 7 bases. V was clipped by 4 bases and J by 5 bases; unmatched bases: 8. Germline values: CDR1 SGHKS, CDR2 YYEKEE (reference sequence). This CDR3 is built from 15 residues. Here the CDR3 reads CASSPPPGGTGELFF. The CDR3 DNA reads as TGTGCCAGCAGCCCCCCCCCGGGGGGAACCGGGGAGCTGTTTTTT.

In this sample, this clonotype turned up a few times. This chain uses TRBV29-1 with TRBJ2-1; possibly TRBD1 for D (6 bases). Germline loops: CDR1 SQVTM, CDR2 ANQGSEA. CDR3 size: 14 residues. V lost 7 bases, J lost 1 base, and 14 bases lay in between. The CDR3 coding sequence is TGCAGCGCCAACAGGGTGGGGTCCTACAATGAGCAGTTCTTC. Translated, it gives CSANRVGSYNEQFF.

There are many counts of this clonotype. The chain employs TRBV24-1 and TRBJ2-3; D gene uncertain. Per the germline V gene, CDR1 is KGHDR and CDR2 is SFDVKD. Trimming left V 1 base short and J 3 bases short, with 10 bases between. The CDR3 is 15 residues long. The CDR3 DNA follows: TGTGCCACCAGTGATTTAGTAGCAGGAACAGATACGCAGTATTTT. Translated, it gives CATSDLVAGTDTQYF.